This TCR beta chain was identified during a study of blood T cell repertoires in COVID-19. Across the whole study: Donors in the United States, Italy and Spain gave samples during acute or convalescent COVID-19. T cells, B-cell-depleted T cells, or PBMCs supplied cDNA or gDNA.

Original analysis: Amplified reference gene primers provided the basis for estimating nucleated cell counts. Assay used: immunoSEQ multiplex PCR; TCRdb lists only in-frame clones, some missing. The DNA gave D and trimming, while V, J and clone size come from that table. The table records about 68,000 clones, 80% to 90% of them present only once. This clone was seen a handful of times. The CDR3 runs to 14 residues. Germline lookup yields CDR1 ENHRY and CDR2 SYGVKD. V shed 5 bases, J shed 3 bases, and the junction held 6 bases outside the gene matches. The sequenced material came from peripheral blood. This TCR derives from a woman aged 55-69 years with acute or convalescent COVID-19. The chain joins TRBV10-3 to TRBJ2-7, with 8 nucleotides matching TRBD1. The CDR3 protein is CAISKDRVGYEQYF. CDR3 coding DNA: TGTGCCATCAGTAAGGACAGGGTCGGCTACGAGCAGTACTTC.